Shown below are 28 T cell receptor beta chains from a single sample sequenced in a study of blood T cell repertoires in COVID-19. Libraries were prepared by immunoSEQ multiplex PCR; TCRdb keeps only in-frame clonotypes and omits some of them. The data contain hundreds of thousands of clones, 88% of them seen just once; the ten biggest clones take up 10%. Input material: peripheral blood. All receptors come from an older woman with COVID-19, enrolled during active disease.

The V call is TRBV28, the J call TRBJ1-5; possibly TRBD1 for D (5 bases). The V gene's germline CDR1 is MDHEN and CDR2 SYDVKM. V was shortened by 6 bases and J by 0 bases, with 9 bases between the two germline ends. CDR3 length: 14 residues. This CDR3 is CASSVGLSNQPQHF. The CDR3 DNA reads TGTGCCAGCAGCGTGGGACTTAGCAATCAGCCCCAGCATTTT.

The CDR3 here is CASRPRGSNEQFF. In DNA form, the CDR3 reads TGTGCCAGCAGACCGCGGGGGAGCAATGAGCAGTTCTTC. V and J are TRBV28 and TRBJ2-1; TRBD2 agrees at 7 bases. V trimming: 6 bases; J trimming: 6 bases; junction bases outside the gene matches: 5. Germline V gives CDR1 MDHEN, CDR2 SYDVKM. The CDR3 contains 13 residues. Variable domain in full (rest from reference TRBV28 and TRBJ2-1): DVKVTQSSRYLVKRTGEKVFLECVQDMDHENMFWYRQDPGLGLRLIYFSYDVKMKEKGDIPEGYSVSREKKERFSLILESASTNQTSMYLCASRPRGSNEQFFGPGTRLTVL.

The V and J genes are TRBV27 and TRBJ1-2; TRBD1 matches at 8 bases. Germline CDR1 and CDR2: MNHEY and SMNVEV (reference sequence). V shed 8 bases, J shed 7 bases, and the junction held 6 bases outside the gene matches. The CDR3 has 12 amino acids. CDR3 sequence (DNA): TGTGCCAGCCGGGGACAGGTGGGTGGCTACACCTTC. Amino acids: CASRGQVGGYTF.

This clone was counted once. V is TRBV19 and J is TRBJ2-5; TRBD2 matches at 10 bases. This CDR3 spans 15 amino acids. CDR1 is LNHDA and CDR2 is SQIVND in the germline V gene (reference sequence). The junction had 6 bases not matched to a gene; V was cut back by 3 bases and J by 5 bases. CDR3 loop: CASSISAGGWETQYF. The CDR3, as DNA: TGTGCCAGTAGTATTTCAGCGGGAGGGTGGGAGACCCAGTACTTC.

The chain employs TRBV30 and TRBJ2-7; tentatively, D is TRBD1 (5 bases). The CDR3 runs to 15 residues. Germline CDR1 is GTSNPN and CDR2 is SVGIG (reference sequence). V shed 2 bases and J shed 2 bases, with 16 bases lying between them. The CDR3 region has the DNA TGTGCCTGGAGTCGTCCCAGGGTTTCAACCTACGAGCAGTACTTC. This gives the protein CAWSRPRVSTYEQYF.

As DNA, the CDR3 is TGTGCCAGCAGCCCCCCCTCGACAGTTCCCGGGGAGCTGTTTTTT. Its protein product is CASSPPSTVPGELFF. The V gene is TRBV11-3, the J gene TRBJ2-2; perhaps TRBD1 as D (5 bases). CDR3 length: 15 residues. The germline CDR1 and CDR2 sequences are SGHNT and YENEEA. Trimming pared 5 bases from V and 6 bases from J, leaving 16 bases between.

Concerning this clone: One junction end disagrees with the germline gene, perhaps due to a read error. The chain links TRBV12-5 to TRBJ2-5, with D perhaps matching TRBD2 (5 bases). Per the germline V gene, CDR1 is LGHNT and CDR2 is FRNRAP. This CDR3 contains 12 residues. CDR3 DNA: TGTGCTAGTGGTTTGGCCGGGAACCGTCTAGACTTC. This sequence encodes CASGLAGNRLDF.

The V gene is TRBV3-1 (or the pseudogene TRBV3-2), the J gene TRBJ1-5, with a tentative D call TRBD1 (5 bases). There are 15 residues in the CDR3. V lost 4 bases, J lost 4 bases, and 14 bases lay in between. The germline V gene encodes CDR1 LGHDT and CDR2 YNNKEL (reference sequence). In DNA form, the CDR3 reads TGTGCCAGCAGCCGTGGGCGGGGGGGGAATCAGCCCCAGCATTTT. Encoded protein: CASSRGRGGNQPQHF.

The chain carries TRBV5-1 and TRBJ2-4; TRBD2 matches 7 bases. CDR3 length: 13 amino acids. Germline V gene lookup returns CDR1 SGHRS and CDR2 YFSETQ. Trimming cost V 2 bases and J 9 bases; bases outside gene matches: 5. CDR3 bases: TGCGCCAGCAGCTTTGCGGGAGATCTCATTCAGTACTTC. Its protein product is CASSFAGDLIQYF.

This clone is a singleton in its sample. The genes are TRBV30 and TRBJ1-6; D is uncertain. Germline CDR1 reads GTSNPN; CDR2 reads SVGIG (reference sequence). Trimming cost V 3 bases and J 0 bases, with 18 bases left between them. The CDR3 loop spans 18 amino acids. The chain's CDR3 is CAWSSPPGGTSYNSPLHF. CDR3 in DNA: TGTGCCTGGAGCTCACCCCCAGGTGGAACCTCCTATAATTCACCCCTCCACTTT.

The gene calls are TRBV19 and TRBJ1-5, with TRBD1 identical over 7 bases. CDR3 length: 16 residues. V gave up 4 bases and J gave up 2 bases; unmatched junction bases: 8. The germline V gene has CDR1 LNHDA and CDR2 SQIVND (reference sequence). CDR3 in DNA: TGTGCCAGTAGTACCCGACAGGGTTTCGGCAATCAGCCCCAGCATTTT. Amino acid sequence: CASSTRQGFGNQPQHF.

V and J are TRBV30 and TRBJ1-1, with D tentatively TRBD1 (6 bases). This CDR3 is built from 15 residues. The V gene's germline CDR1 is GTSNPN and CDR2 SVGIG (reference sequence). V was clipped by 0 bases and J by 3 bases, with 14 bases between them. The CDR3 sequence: CAWSVTLSGDTEAFF. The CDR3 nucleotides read TGTGCCTGGAGTGTAACATTATCAGGGGACACTGAAGCTTTCTTT.

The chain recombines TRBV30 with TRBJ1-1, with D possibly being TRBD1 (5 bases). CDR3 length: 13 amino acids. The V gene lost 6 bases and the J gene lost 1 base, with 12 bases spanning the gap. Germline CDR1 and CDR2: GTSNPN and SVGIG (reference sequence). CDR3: CACGGGRNTEAFF. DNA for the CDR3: TGTGCCTGCGGGGGGGGAAGGAACACTGAAGCTTTCTTT.

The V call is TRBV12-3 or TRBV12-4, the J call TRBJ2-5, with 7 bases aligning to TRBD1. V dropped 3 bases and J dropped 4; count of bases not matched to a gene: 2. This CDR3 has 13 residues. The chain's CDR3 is CASSFDRAETQYF. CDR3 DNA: TGTGCCAGCAGTTTTGACAGGGCAGAGACCCAGTACTTC.

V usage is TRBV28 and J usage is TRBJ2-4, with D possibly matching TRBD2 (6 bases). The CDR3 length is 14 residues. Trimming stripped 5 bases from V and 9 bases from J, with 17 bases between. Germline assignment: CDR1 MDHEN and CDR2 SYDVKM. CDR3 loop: CASSTGGQLVIQYF. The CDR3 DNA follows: TGTGCCAGCAGTACCGGAGGGCAACTTGTCATTCAGTACTTC.

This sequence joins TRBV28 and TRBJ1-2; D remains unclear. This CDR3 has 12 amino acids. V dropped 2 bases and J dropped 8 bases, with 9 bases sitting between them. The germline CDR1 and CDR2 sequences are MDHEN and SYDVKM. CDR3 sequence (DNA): TGTGCCAGCAGTTTAGGCCGCTGGGGCTACACCTTC. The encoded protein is CASSLGRWGYTF.

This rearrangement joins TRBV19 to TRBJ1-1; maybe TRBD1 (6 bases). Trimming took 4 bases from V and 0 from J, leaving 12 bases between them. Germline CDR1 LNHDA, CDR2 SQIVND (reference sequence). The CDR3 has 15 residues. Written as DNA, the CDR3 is TGTGCCAGTAGTAAACAAGGGGGAATGAACACTGAAGCTTTCTTT. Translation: CASSKQGGMNTEAFF.

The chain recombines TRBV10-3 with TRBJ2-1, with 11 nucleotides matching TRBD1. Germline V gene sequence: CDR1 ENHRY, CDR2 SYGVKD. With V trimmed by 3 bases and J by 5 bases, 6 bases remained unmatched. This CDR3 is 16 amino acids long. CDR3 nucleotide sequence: TGTGCCATCAGTGACCCCGGGACAGGGGGAGACAATGAGCAGTTCTTC. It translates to CAISDPGTGGDNEQFF.

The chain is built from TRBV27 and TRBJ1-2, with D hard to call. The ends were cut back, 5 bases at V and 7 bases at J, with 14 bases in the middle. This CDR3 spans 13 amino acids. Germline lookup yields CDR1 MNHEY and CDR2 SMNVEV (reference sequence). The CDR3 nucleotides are TGTGCCAGCAGTCCCACATCCGGGATTGGCTACACCTTC. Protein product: CASSPTSGIGYTF.

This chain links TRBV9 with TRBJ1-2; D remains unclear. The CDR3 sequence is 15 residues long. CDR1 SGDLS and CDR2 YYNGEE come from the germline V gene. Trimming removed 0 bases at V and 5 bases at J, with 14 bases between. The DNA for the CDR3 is TGTGCCAGCAGCGTAGGATACTATGATTCATATGGCTACACCTTC. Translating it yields CASSVGYYDSYGYTF.

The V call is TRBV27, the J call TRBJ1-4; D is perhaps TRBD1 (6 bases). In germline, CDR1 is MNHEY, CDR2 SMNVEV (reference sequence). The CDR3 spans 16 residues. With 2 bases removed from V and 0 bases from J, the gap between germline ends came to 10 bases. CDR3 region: CASSLIQGTTNEKLFF. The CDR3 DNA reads TGTGCCAGCAGTTTAATACAGGGTACAACTAATGAAAAACTGTTTTTT.

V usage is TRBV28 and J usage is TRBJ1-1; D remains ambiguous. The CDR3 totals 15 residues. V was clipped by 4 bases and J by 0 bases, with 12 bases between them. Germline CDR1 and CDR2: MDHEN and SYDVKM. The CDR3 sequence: CASSSPAVMNTEAFF. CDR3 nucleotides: TGTGCCAGCAGTTCCCCTGCAGTCATGAACACTGAAGCTTTCTTT. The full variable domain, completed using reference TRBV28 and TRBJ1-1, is DVKVTQSSRYLVKRTGEKVFLECVQDMDHENMFWYRQDPGLGLRLIYFSYDVKMKEKGDIPEGYSVSREKKERFSLILESASTNQTSMYLCASSSPAVMNTEAFFGQGTRLTVV.

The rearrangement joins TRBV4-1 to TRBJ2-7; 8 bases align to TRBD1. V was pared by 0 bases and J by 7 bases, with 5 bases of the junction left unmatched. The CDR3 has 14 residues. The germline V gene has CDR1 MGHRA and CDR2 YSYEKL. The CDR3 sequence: CASSQENRGWEQYF. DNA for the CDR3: TGCGCCAGCAGCCAAGAAAACAGGGGGTGGGAGCAGTACTTC.

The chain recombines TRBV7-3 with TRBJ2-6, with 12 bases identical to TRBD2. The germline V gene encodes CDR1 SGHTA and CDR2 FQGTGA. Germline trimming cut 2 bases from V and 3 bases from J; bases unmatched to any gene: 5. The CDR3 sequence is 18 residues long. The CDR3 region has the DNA TGTGCCAGCAGCTTATTCGCTAGCGGGAGGGTTGGGGCCAACGTCCTGACTTTC. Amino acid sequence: CASSLFASGRVGANVLTF. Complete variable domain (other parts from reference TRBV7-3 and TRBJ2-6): GAGVSQTPSNKVTEKGKYVELRCDPISGHTALYWYRQSLGQGPEFLIYFQGTGAADDSGLPNDRFFAVRPEGSVSTLKIQRTERGDSAVYLCASSLFASGRVGANVLTFGAGSRLTVL.

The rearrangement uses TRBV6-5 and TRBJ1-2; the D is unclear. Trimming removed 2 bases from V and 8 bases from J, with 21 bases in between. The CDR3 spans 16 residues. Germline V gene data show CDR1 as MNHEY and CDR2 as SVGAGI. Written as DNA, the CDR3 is TGTGCCAGCAGTTACGATTGGACCACCCCGGCGGGCGGCTACACCTTC. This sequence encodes CASSYDWTTPAGGYTF.

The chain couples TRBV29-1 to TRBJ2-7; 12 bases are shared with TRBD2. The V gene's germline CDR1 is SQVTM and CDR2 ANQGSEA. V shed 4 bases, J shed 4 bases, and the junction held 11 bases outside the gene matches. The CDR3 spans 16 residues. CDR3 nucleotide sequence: TGCAGCGTTGGTCGCCGGCAGACTAGCGGGAGATACGAGCAGTACTTC. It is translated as CSVGRRQTSGRYEQYF.

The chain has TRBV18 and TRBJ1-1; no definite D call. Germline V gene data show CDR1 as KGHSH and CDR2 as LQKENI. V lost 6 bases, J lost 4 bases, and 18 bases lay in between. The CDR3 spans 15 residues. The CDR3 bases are TGTGCCAGCTCGCGCCTGGGCCGGTGGATCACTGAAGCTTTCTTT. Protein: CASSRLGRWITEAFF.

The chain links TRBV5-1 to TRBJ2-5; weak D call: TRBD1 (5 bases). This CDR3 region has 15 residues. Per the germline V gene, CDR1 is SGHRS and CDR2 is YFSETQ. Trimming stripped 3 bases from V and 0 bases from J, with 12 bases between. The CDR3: CASSSGGADQETQYF. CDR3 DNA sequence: TGCGCCAGCAGCTCCGGTGGGGCCGACCAAGAGACCCAGTACTTC.